Shown below are 18 T cell receptor beta chains from a single sample sequenced in a study of blood T cell repertoires in COVID-19 (dated by TCRdb to the early 2020s). The library was produced with the immunoSEQ multiplex PCR assay. Imported from immuneACCESS, the table was reduced by TCRdb to in-frame sequences with V and J called. These copies leave out some clones; in studies compared against another copy, an unresolved V gene accounts for under half, and the cause of the remainder is not known. This sample comprises 150,000 to 200,000 clones, roughly three quarters of them detected only once. The ten largest clones capture approximately 15% of the sample. The sample was peripheral blood. The source of these receptors is a man aged 55 to 70 with active or convalescent COVID-19.

The gene calls are TRBV28 and TRBJ1-1; D possibly corresponds to TRBD1 (5 bases). This CDR3 is 11 amino acids long. Germline CDR1 reads MDHEN; CDR2 reads SYDVKM. V lost 6 bases, J lost 10 bases, and 12 bases lay in between. CDR3 coding DNA: TGTGCCAGCAGCTTCGCTCAGGGAGCTTTCTTT. It yields the protein CASSFAQGAFF.

This sequence joins TRBV7-3 and TRBJ2-3; D remains unclear. V lost 2 bases, J lost 0 bases, and 6 bases lay in between. The CDR3 sequence is 14 residues long. Per the germline V gene, CDR1 is SGHTA and CDR2 is FQGTGA. The CDR3 is CASSLSTSTDTQYF. The CDR3 DNA is TGTGCCAGCAGCTTATCGACTAGCACAGATACGCAGTATTTT.

The chain uses TRBV24-1 and TRBJ1-4; the match to TRBD1 covers 8 bases. Trimming took 5 bases from V and 2 from J; bases not matched to a gene: 0. The CDR3 is 14 residues long. From germline, CDR1 is KGHDR and CDR2 SFDVKD. DNA for the CDR3: TGTGCCACCAGTGGGACAGGGACTAATGAAAAACTGTTTTTT. This encodes CATSGTGTNEKLFF.

The V call is TRBV2, the J call TRBJ2-1; 12 bases map to TRBD2. Germline-derived CDR1 and CDR2 are SNHLY and FYNNEI. This CDR3 is built from 15 residues. V was pared by 2 bases and J by 8 bases, with 4 bases of the junction left unmatched. The DNA for the CDR3 is TGTGCCAGCAGTGAACTAGCGGGAGGGGGGGATGAGCAGTTCTTC. Translating gives CASSELAGGGDEQFF.

The genes are TRBV7-9 and TRBJ2-3; TRBD2 aligns across 8 bases. Germline V gives CDR1 SEHNR, CDR2 FQNEAQ (reference sequence). The CDR3 consists of 17 residues. J gave up 4 bases and V 5 bases, and 14 bases lay outside the gene matches. CDR3 in DNA: TGTGCCAGCAGCGTTATGAGTCTAGCGGGTTACGCAGATACGCAGTATTTT. Protein product: CASSVMSLAGYADTQYF.

V and J are TRBV7-6 and TRBJ1-2; the match to TRBD1 covers 10 bases. The V segment lost 5 bases and the J segment 8 bases; nucleotides outside the gene matches: 14. The CDR3 consists of 16 residues. Germline assignment: CDR1 SGHVS and CDR2 FNYEAQ. The CDR3: CASSPSLRDRGGGYTF. The CDR3 region has the DNA TGTGCCAGCAGCCCTTCCTTGAGGGACAGGGGAGGAGGCTACACCTTC. The full variable domain, with the rest looked up from reference TRBV7-6 and TRBJ1-2, is GAGVSQSPRYKVTKRGQDVALRCDPISGHVSLYWYRQALGQGPEFLTYFNYEAQQDKSGLPNDRFSAERPEGSISTLTIQRTEQRDSAMYRCASSPSLRDRGGGYTFGSGTRLTVV.

V gene TRBV9 combines with J gene TRBJ2-5; TRBD2 matches at 7 bases. Trimming removed 6 bases from V and 5 bases from J; junction bases left unmatched: 13. The CDR3 has 15 residues. CDR1 SGDLS and CDR2 YYNGEE come from the germline V gene. For the CDR3, the DNA is TGTGCCAGCACCCCGCGTGGGGAGGGGTGGGAGACCCAGTACTTC. Its protein is CASTPRGEGWETQYF.

This clone was picked up a small number of times. V and J are TRBV15 and TRBJ1-5, with D unresolved. Germline V gene sequence: CDR1 LNHNV, CDR2 YYDKDF (reference sequence). The CDR3 has 13 amino acids. V gave up 8 bases and J gave up 4 bases, with 12 bases separating them. The CDR3 region has the DNA TGTGCCACCCGGGAGGAGTGGAATCAGCCCCAGCATTTT. Residues: CATREEWNQPQHF.

This clone appeared once. V is TRBV5-1 and J is TRBJ2-6, with D tentatively TRBD1 (5 bases). Germline V gene lookup returns CDR1 SGHRS and CDR2 YFSETQ. This CDR3 contains 16 residues. V lost 4 bases and J lost 5, with 16 bases in between. The CDR3: CASSPGSPPRANVLTF. The CDR3 nucleotides are TGCGCCAGCAGCCCAGGGTCCCCACCCCGGGCCAACGTCCTGACTTTC.

The V call is TRBV10-3, the J call TRBJ2-7; 7 bases are a match to TRBD2. Looked up from germline, CDR1 is ENHRY and CDR2 is SYGVKD. The CDR3 spans 14 residues. Germline trimming cut 3 bases from V and 4 bases from J; bases unmatched to any gene: 6. DNA of the CDR3: TGTGCCATCAGTGAAACCGGACTAGAGTACGAGCAGTACTTC. Protein: CAISETGLEYEQYF.

The J gene is TRBJ2-1, the V gene TRBV4-2; D uncertain. Germline V CDR1 and CDR2: LGHNA, YNFKEQ. V lost 0 bases and J 6 bases, leaving 9 bases between the germline ends. CDR3 length: 14 residues. CDR3 region: CASSQDAGANEQFF. The CDR3, as DNA: TGTGCCAGCAGCCAAGATGCCGGTGCCAATGAGCAGTTCTTC.

The rearrangement uses TRBV19 and TRBJ2-1; D gene unclear. This CDR3 has 11 amino acids. CDR1 and CDR2 from the germline V gene are LNHDA and SQIVND (reference sequence). The ends were cut back, 4 bases at V and 10 bases at J, with 8 bases in the middle. This CDR3 reads CASSRWAEQFF. The CDR3 DNA reads as TGTGCCAGTAGTAGGTGGGCAGAGCAGTTCTTC. The variable domain in full, completed from reference TRBV19 and TRBJ2-1, reads DGGITQSPKYLFRKEGQNVTLSCEQNLNHDAMYWYRQDPGQGLRLIYYSQIVNDFQKGDIAEGYSVSREKKESFPLTVTSAQKNPTAFYLCASSRWAEQFFGPGTRLTVL.

The chain combines TRBV5-8 with TRBJ2-5, with 10 bases aligning to TRBD2. The germline V gene encodes CDR1 SGHTS and CDR2 YDEGEE. V shed 7 bases, J shed 5 bases, and the junction held 20 bases outside the gene matches. This CDR3 region has 18 residues. The CDR3 sequence is CASRQRLAGETKGETQYF. CDR3 DNA sequence: TGTGCCAGCCGCCAGAGGCTAGCGGGAGAAACAAAGGGGGAGACCCAGTACTTC.

The genes are TRBV13 and TRBJ1-1; D unclear. The CDR3 length is 13 residues. Looked up from germline, CDR1 is PRHDT and CDR2 is FYEKMQ (reference sequence). V was cut by 5 bases and J by 1 base, with 8 bases left in between. CDR3 sequence: CASSLRGNTEAFF. DNA for the CDR3: TGTGCCAGCAGCCTTCGAGGGAACACTGAAGCTTTCTTT. The variable domain in full, completed from reference TRBV13 and TRBJ1-1, reads AAGVIQSPRHLIKEKRETATLKCYPIPRHDTVYWYQQGPGQDPQFLISFYEKMQSDKGSIPDRFSAQQFSDYHSELNMSSLELGDSALYFCASSLRGNTEAFFGQGTRLTVV.

The DNA for the CDR3 is TGTGCCAGCAGTTACTCCCTTGGTGGAGTTAACTATGGCTACACCTTC. It is translated as CASSYSLGGVNYGYTF. The chain carries TRBV6-2 or TRBV6-3 and TRBJ1-2, with D unresolved. Germline V gives CDR1 MNHEY, CDR2 SVGEGT. The CDR3 runs to 16 residues. The V gene lost 0 bases and the J gene lost 1 base, with 12 bases spanning the gap.

This clone was seen just once. The J gene is TRBJ1-2, the V gene TRBV10-1, with 9 bases aligning to TRBD1. The CDR3 covers 13 residues. Germline CDR1 and CDR2: WNHNN and SYGVQD (reference sequence). After removal of 4 bases from V and 8 bases from J, the junction contained 5 bases not matched to a gene. CDR3 sequence: CASSAGTGFGYTF. CDR3 bases: TGCGCCAGCAGTGCTGGGACAGGGTTCGGCTACACCTTC.

The CDR3 is CAISDVLGQGYNEQFF. CDR3 nucleotides: TGTGCCATCAGTGATGTTCTAGGACAGGGGTACAATGAGCAGTTCTTC. This chain connects TRBV10-3 to TRBJ2-1, with TRBD1 identical over 9 bases. After removal of 3 bases from V and 4 bases from J, the junction contained 7 bases not matched to a gene. Germline lookup yields CDR1 ENHRY and CDR2 SYGVKD. The CDR3 loop spans 16 amino acids.

The chain recombines TRBV21-1 with TRBJ1-4; the D call of TRBD1 is as the table states it, not checked on the DNA. TRBV21-1 is a pseudogene. CDR3 length equals 16 residues. The CDR3 spells CASSKFKAGFNEKLFF. Written as DNA, the CDR3 is TGTGCCAGCAGCAAATTCAAGGCAGGGTTTAATGAAAAACTGTTTTTT.